The following is a T cell receptor (beta chain) sequence with its context. This record belongs to a study of blood T cell repertoires in COVID-19. Study summary: Samples of COVID-19 (acute and convalescent) were obtained from the United States, Italy and Spain.

The CDR3 is 14 residues long. Germline CDR1 reads MDHEN; CDR2 reads SYDVKM. V shed 10 bases, J shed 4 bases, and the junction held 6 bases outside the gene matches. Assay used: immunoSEQ multiplex PCR; TCRdb lists only in-frame clones, some missing. The data contain some 190,000 clones, under 80% of them seen just once; the ten biggest clones take up about a sixth. The clonotype originates from a woman aged 45-59 years with acute COVID-19. The sample was PBMCs or T cells enriched from blood (not recorded which). V and J are TRBV28 and TRBJ2-1; the match to TRBD2 covers 11 bases. DNA of the CDR3: TGTGCCATTGGGCTAGCGGGGGGATACAATGAGCAGTTCTTC. Protein: CAIGLAGGYNEQFF.